These 16 T cell receptor beta chains came from one sample sequenced in a study of T-cell memory formation after mild COVID-19. Each CDR3 protein gets one entry after TCRdb re-called the 5' RACE reads with MiXCR. The table lists 350,000 to 500,000 distinct CDR3 sequences, over 15% of them singletons. The sample comprised PBMCs or a T cell subset sorted from them (not recorded which). The source of these receptors is a man younger than 30 who had mild COVID-19 (a few samples of this study predate the infection). Cell type and time point are not known.

This clonotype was counted ten times or more. The chain is built from TRBV21-1 and TRBJ2-5; TRBD1 is taken as the D call from the table, unchecked against the DNA. TRBV21-1 represents a pseudogene. This CDR3 is built from 15 residues. The CDR3, as DNA: TGTGCCAGCAGCAACGATACAGGAAGGGGAGAGACCCAGTACTTC. This encodes CASSNDTGRGETQYF.

This rearrangement joins TRBV6-5 to TRBJ2-2; 10 positions match TRBD1. The V gene's germline CDR1 is MNHEY and CDR2 SVGAGI. CDR3 size: 15 residues. V shed 2 bases, J shed 6 bases, and the junction held 3 bases outside the gene matches. The CDR3 here is CASSYGTGVAGELFF. In DNA, the CDR3 is TGTGCCAGCAGTTACGGGACAGGGGTGGCCGGGGAGCTGTTTTTT.

This clonotype has just a few counts. The V gene is TRBV2, the J gene TRBJ2-3; D is unresolved. The germline gives CDR1 SNHLY, CDR2 FYNNEI. V was cut by 6 bases and J by 3 bases, with 7 bases left in between. This CDR3 comprises 12 residues. In nucleotides, the CDR3 is TGTGCCAGCAGCCAACAGACAGATACGCAGTATTTT. This gives the protein CASSQQTDTQYF.

This clonotype was observed a few times. The J gene is TRBJ2-1, the V gene TRBV4-3; 11 bases are shared with TRBD2. The CDR3 has 16 amino acids. Germline V gene data show CDR1 as LGHNA and CDR2 as YSLEER. V dropped 3 bases and J dropped 5; count of bases not matched to a gene: 6. As DNA, the CDR3 is TGCGCCAGCAGCCAGCAGCTAGCGGGGGGTAACAATGAGCAGTTCTTC. It specifies CASSQQLAGGNNEQFF.

This CDR3 reads CSAIPGVLSGNTIYF. As DNA, the CDR3 is TGCAGTGCTATCCCAGGGGTCCTCTCTGGAAACACCATATATTTT. The chain links TRBV20-1 to TRBJ1-3; D possibly corresponds to TRBD1 (6 bases). V was cut by 4 bases and J by 0 bases, with 13 bases left in between. The germline V gene has CDR1 DFQATT and CDR2 SNEGSKA (reference sequence). The CDR3 covers 15 residues.

The chain uses TRBV7-2 and TRBJ2-1; tentatively, D is TRBD1 or TRBD2 (5 bases each). The CDR3 is 16 amino acids. V lost 1 base and J 0 bases, leaving 10 bases between the germline ends. Looked up from germline, CDR1 is SGHTA and CDR2 is FQGNSA. The CDR3 DNA reads as TGTGCCAGCAGCTTAGAAGGGACCAGCTCCTACAATGAGCAGTTCTTC. Translating it yields CASSLEGTSSYNEQFF.

This clonotype was seen more than once but under ten times. The chain carries TRBV6-2 or TRBV6-3 and TRBJ1-1; D unresolved. This CDR3 has 13 residues. Germline loops: CDR1 MNHEY, CDR2 SVGEGT. V was clipped by 5 bases and J by 6 bases, with 13 bases between them. CDR3 sequence: CASSRRGSAEAFF. CDR3 bases: TGTGCCAGCAGTAGACGAGGGAGTGCTGAAGCTTTCTTT.

A note on this clonotype: Given a much more abundant clone one base away, this may be a read error. This chain links TRBV7-2 with TRBJ2-2, with TRBD2 identical over 8 bases. The V and J ends lost 5 bases and 1 base, in that order; junction bases with no gene match: 9. Germline CDR1 reads SGHTA; CDR2 reads FQGNSA. CDR3 length: 17 residues. The CDR3 spells CASSHSESGGNTGELFF. CDR3 sequence (DNA): TGTGCCAGCAGCCACTCTGAGAGCGGGGGGAACACCGGGGAGCTGTTTTTT.

This chain connects TRBV9 to TRBJ1-4; a possible D gene is TRBD1 (5 bases). This CDR3 has 14 amino acids. Germline CDR1 reads SGDLS; CDR2 reads YYNGEE. V dropped 0 bases and J dropped 6 bases, with 9 bases sitting between them. The CDR3 DNA is TGTGCCAGCAGCGTAGGGCAGGGCCATGAAAAACTGTTTTTT. This codes for CASSVGQGHEKLFF.

The chain uses TRBV20-1 and TRBJ2-1; TRBD2 might be the D (6 bases). The CDR3 runs 15 residues. V shed 1 base and J shed 8 bases, with 18 bases lying between them. CDR1 is DFQATT, CDR2 SNEGSKA, per germline (reference sequence). The CDR3 is CSARAPRLVTYEQFF. The CDR3 DNA sequence: TGCAGTGCTAGAGCCCCTAGACTAGTCACCTATGAGCAGTTCTTC.

The chain is built from TRBV28 and TRBJ2-5; 8 bases are shared with TRBD1. The CDR3 extends over 15 amino acids. Trimming took 3 bases from V and 4 from J; bases not matched to a gene: 7. CDR1 is MDHEN, CDR2 SYDVKM, per germline. The CDR3 region is CASSFPQGARETQYF. For the CDR3, the DNA is TGTGCCAGCAGTTTTCCCCAGGGGGCAAGAGAGACCCAGTACTTC.

This chain links TRBV20-1 with TRBJ1-1; TRBD1 might be the D (5 bases). The germline gives CDR1 DFQATT, CDR2 SNEGSKA (reference sequence). The CDR3 has 14 amino acids. The ends were cut back, 1 base at V and 4 bases at J, with 13 bases in the middle. The CDR3 sequence is CSARGGRGFTEAFF. DNA for the CDR3: TGCAGTGCTAGAGGAGGGAGGGGCTTCACTGAAGCTTTCTTT.

There are a few counts of this clonotype. V usage is TRBV20-1 and J usage is TRBJ2-5; D not certain. With 3 bases removed from V and 1 base from J, the gap between germline ends came to 9 bases. Germline assignment: CDR1 DFQATT and CDR2 SNEGSKA (reference sequence). The CDR3 extends over 13 amino acids. The CDR3 sequence: CSARRSGQETQYF. The DNA for the CDR3 is TGCAGTGCTAGGAGGAGTGGCCAAGAGACCCAGTACTTC.

This clonotype was seen repeatedly, ten times or more. The chain has TRBV7-2 and TRBJ2-1, with no clear D. The V end was cut by 6 bases, the J end by 2 bases, with 2 bases between. Germline-derived CDR1 and CDR2 are SGHTA and FQGNSA. This CDR3 spans 11 amino acids. CDR3 loop: CASRAYNEQFF. The DNA of the CDR3 is TGTGCCAGCAGAGCCTACAATGAGCAGTTCTTC.

This clonotype was counted only a few times. V and J are TRBV12-3 or TRBV12-4 and TRBJ1-3; no clear D gene. This CDR3 is 16 amino acids long. V lost 6 bases, J lost 3 bases, and 18 bases lay in between. CDR3 bases: TGTGCCAGCAGCCTCGGGTCCGTGGTGGTTGGAAACACCATATATTTT. Protein product: CASSLGSVVVGNTIYF.

This clonotype appeared a few times. The chain carries TRBV7-3 and TRBJ2-7, with D possibly called TRBD1 or TRBD2 (6 bases each). V was pared by 5 bases and J by 6 bases, with 17 bases between. This CDR3 contains 14 residues. The germline V gene encodes CDR1 SGHTA and CDR2 FQGTGA. The CDR3, as DNA: TGTGCCAGCAGCATAGGACCGGGGGCCCTCGAGCAGTACTTC. It specifies CASSIGPGALEQYF.